The clone carrying this TCR beta chain was detected only once. What it recognizes is unknown. The source of the sample is a study of cytomegalovirus exposure and HLA in healthy donors. Study outcomes and limitations: At a 0.05 false discovery rate, a later analysis found approximately 15,000 TCR beta sequences to be associated with HLA alleles.

The PCR made use of 60 Vbeta and 13 Jbeta primers. Repertoires were generated with immunoSEQ multiplex PCR, while TCRdb's copy carries only in-frame clones and drops some. The sample includes about 200,000 clones, roughly four fifths seen only once; the top ten take roughly 0.1%. The CDR3 consists of 17 residues. Germline V gene lookup returns CDR1 SGHAT and CDR2 FQNNGV. J lost 1 base, V lost 3 bases, and 10 bases had no gene match. The source material was PBMCs. The receptor was derived from a boy younger than 10 in good health and CMV-seronegative. This chain links TRBV11-2 with TRBJ2-3, with 7 bases aligning to TRBD1. The CDR3 loop is CASSFSQRGLGTDTQYF. The DNA of the CDR3 is TGTGCCAGCAGCTTCAGTCAGAGGGGGCTAGGCACAGATACGCAGTATTTT.